The clone carrying this T cell receptor (beta chain) was counted a single time. This specimen belongs to a study of T cell responses to AZD1222 COVID-19 vaccine. Assay used: immunoSEQ multiplex PCR; TCRdb lists only in-frame clones, some missing. The sample lists about 160,000 clones, about 90% occurring once. Germline values: CDR1 LNHDA, CDR2 SQIVND (reference sequence). The CDR3 spans 14 residues. V lost 5 bases to trimming and J lost 5 bases; unmatched junction nucleotides: 6. This material consisted of peripheral blood, taken on day 0 of MenACWY control vaccination. The chain uses TRBV19 and TRBJ2-7; 10 bases agree with TRBD1. This clonotype was sampled from an adult in good health. CDR3 protein: CASSLRQGADEQYF. The CDR3 DNA sequence: TGTGCCAGTAGTCTAAGACAGGGGGCGGACGAGCAGTACTTC. The full variable domain, with the rest looked up from reference TRBV19 and TRBJ2-7, is DGGITQSPKYLFRKEGQNVTLSCEQNLNHDAMYWYRQDPGQGLRLIYYSQIVNDFQKGDIAEGYSVSREKKESFPLTVTSAQKNPTAFYLCASSLRQGADEQYFGPGTRLTVT.